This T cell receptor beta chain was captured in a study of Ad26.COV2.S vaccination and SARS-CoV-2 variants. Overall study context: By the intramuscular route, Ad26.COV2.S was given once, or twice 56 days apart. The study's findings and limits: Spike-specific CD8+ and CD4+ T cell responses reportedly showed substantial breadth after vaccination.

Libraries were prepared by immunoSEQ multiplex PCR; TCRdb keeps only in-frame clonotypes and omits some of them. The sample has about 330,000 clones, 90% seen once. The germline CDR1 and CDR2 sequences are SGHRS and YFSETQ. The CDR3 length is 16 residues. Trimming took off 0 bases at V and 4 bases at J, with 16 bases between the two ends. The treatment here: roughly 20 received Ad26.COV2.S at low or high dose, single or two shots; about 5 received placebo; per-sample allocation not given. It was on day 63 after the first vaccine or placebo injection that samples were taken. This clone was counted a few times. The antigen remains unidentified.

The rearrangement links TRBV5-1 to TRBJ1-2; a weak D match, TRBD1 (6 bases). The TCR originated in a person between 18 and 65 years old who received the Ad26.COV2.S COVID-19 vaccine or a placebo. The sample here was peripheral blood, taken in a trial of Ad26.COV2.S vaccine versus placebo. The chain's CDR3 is CASSLGGAGQLYGYTF. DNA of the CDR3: TGCGCCAGCAGCTTGGGGGGTGCGGGACAACTCTATGGCTACACCTTC.